This is a list of T cell receptor beta chains from one sample in a study of glioma-infiltrating T cells. TCRdb re-analysed the multiplex PCR reads in MiXCR, keeping a single row per CDR3 protein. The sample lists 150,000 to 200,000 distinct CDR3 sequences; around 45% were seen once. The sequenced sample consisted of glioma tissue, nonneoplastic brain tissue, or PBMCs (not recorded which). All receptors come from a human donor with low-grade glioma or glioblastoma, undergoing nonglioma brain surgery, or in good health (not recorded which). The CDR3 runs from the conserved cysteine through the conserved F or W. Fields, in order: J gene, clone size, V gene, D gene, CDR3 DNA, CDR3 protein. D genes are given only for firm matches. Clone size appears in some rows only: once, few, many, or a class for an expanded clone.

J: TRBJ2-6; size: few; V: TRBV2; D: NA; DNA: TGTGCCAGCGGTTCACACTCTGGGGCCAACGTCCTGACTTTC; CDR3: CASGSHSGANVLTF
J: TRBJ2-3; size: NA; V: TRBV3-1; D: TRBD2; DNA: TGTGCCAGCAGCCAAGATATCGACGGGAGGGAGAGAGATACGCAGTATTTT; CDR3: CASSQDIDGRERDTQYF
J: TRBJ1-5; size: many; V: TRBV27; D: NA; DNA: TGTGCCAGCAGTTTAGGGGAAAATCAGCCCCAGCATTTT; CDR3: CASSLGENQPQHF
J: TRBJ1-5; size: NA; V: TRBV3-1; D: NA; DNA: TGTGCCAGCAGCCAAGATGTCGGCGATCAGCCCCAGCATTTT; CDR3: CASSQDVGDQPQHF
J: TRBJ1-5; size: many; V: TRBV2; D: NA; DNA: TGTGCCAGCAGCGAGGGTATAATTCAGCCCCAGCATTTT; CDR3: CASSEGIIQPQHF
J: TRBJ2-7; size: few; V: TRBV25-1; D: NA; DNA: TGTGCCACCGCCCCCCAGGGTGGGTACGAGCAGTACTTC; CDR3: CATAPQGGYEQYF
J: TRBJ2-1; size: many; V: TRBV20-1; D: TRBD2; DNA: TGCAGTGCTAGGACTAGCGGGGGGAATGAGCAGTTCTTC; CDR3: CSARTSGGNEQFF
J: TRBJ1-5; size: many; V: TRBV6-1; D: NA; DNA: TGTGCCAGCAGTGAACCGTATGGCAATCAGCCCCAGCATTTT; CDR3: CASSEPYGNQPQHF
J: TRBJ2-5; size: many; V: TRBV28; D: NA; DNA: TGTGCCAGCAGTAAGGCAGACCAAGAGACCCAGTACTTC; CDR3: CASSKADQETQYF
J: TRBJ2-7; size: NA; V: TRBV6-1; D: NA; DNA: TGTGCCAGCACCCAAAGCGGCTACCCTTACGAGCAGTACTTC; CDR3: CASTQSGYPYEQYF
J: TRBJ2-1; size: NA; V: TRBV6-5; D: NA; DNA: TGTGCCAGCTTTCCGGTCACGACTTCTTACAATGAGCAGTTCTTC; CDR3: CASFPVTTSYNEQFF
J: TRBJ2-1; size: NA; V: TRBV5-1; D: TRBD2; DNA: TGCGCCAGCAGCGGCTCCGGGACTACCGGCTACGAGCAGTTCTTC; CDR3: CASSGSGTTGYEQFF
J: TRBJ2-1; size: many; V: TRBV28; D: TRBD2; DNA: TGTGCCAGCACTGGTGTGGGACTAGCGGCCAGCAATGAGCAGTTCTTC; CDR3: CASTGVGLAASNEQFF
J: TRBJ1-1; size: NA; V: TRBV19; D: TRBD1; DNA: TGTGCCAGTTCAGACAGGGCCTCGATGAACACTGAAGCTTTCTTT; CDR3: CASSDRASMNTEAFF
J: TRBJ2-7; size: many; V: TRBV28; D: NA; DNA: TGTGCCAGCCAGGAAACCTACGAGCAGTACTTC; CDR3: CASQETYEQYF
J: TRBJ2-3; size: NA; V: TRBV5-1; D: NA; DNA: TGCGCCAGCACCCGGGACTCGAGAGATACGCAGTATTTT; CDR3: CASTRDSRDTQYF
J: TRBJ1-1; size: many; V: TRBV20-1; D: NA; DNA: TGCAGTGCTACCGTTTTAAGGGGCGGGACTGAAGCTTTCTTT; CDR3: CSATVLRGGTEAFF
J: TRBJ2-2; size: few; V: TRBV2; D: NA; DNA: TGTGCCAGCAGCGAAGGACACTTGAACACCGGGGAGCTGTTTTTT; CDR3: CASSEGHLNTGELFF
J: TRBJ2-4; size: few; V: TRBV7-2; D: TRBD2; DNA: TGTGCCAGCAGCTTTGCGGGAGCTGACATTCAGTACTTC; CDR3: CASSFAGADIQYF
J: TRBJ1-2; size: many; V: TRBV28; D: NA; DNA: TGTGCCAGCAGCGCAGGGTCGGGGTCTGGCGGCTACACCTTC; CDR3: CASSAGSGSGGYTF
J: TRBJ1-5; size: NA; V: TRBV6-8; D: NA; DNA: TGTGCCAGCATCGGGACTGGAACGTTTCTTTGCAATCAGCCCCAGCATTTT; CDR3: CASIGTGTFLCNQPQHF
J: TRBJ2-5; size: NA; V: TRBV3-1; D: TRBD1; DNA: TGTGCCAGCAGCGACCCTGGGACAGACCAAGAGACCCAGTACTTC; CDR3: CASSDPGTDQETQYF
J: TRBJ2-7; size: many; V: TRBV20-1; D: NA; DNA: TGCAGTGCGAGGCCCTTGCCGGGACCTTCCTACGAGCAGTACTTC; CDR3: CSARPLPGPSYEQYF
J: TRBJ2-3; size: many; V: TRBV28; D: TRBD2; DNA: TGTGCCAGCAGTCCCCAGGCCCCTTGGAGCGGGACCCCAGATACGCAGTATTTT; CDR3: CASSPQAPWSGTPDTQYF
J: TRBJ1-3; size: few; V: TRBV19; D: NA; DNA: TGTGCCAGTGGCATCCACACCATATATTTT; CDR3: CASGIHTIYF
J: TRBJ2-5; size: NA; V: TRBV29-1; D: NA; DNA: TGCAGCGTGAACAGGGAAGGGGAGACCCAGTACTTC; CDR3: CSVNREGETQYF
J: TRBJ1-1; size: many; V: TRBV7-9; D: NA; DNA: TGTGCCAGCAGCTTAGCGAGGTGGGGGAACACTGAAGCTTTCTTT; CDR3: CASSLARWGNTEAFF
J: TRBJ2-7; size: NA; V: TRBV28; D: TRBD1; DNA: TGTGCCAGCGGGACAGTGCCCGTCGAAGTATACGAGCAGTACTTC; CDR3: CASGTVPVEVYEQYF
J: TRBJ1-4; size: NA; V: TRBV14; D: NA; DNA: TGTGCCAACAGCTTCCCAACTGGAGAAAAACTGTTTTTT; CDR3: CANSFPTGEKLFF
J: TRBJ1-1; size: many; V: TRBV2; D: NA; DNA: TGTGCCAGCCAGGACGGACGGAACACTGAAGCTTTCTTT; CDR3: CASQDGRNTEAFF
J: TRBJ1-1; size: once; V: TRBV10-3; D: NA; DNA: TGTGCCATCAGTCAGTCGAGCCGGTACGAGAACACTGAAGCTTTCTTT; CDR3: CAISQSSRYENTEAFF
J: TRBJ2-3; size: many; V: TRBV28; D: NA; DNA: TGTGCCAGCAGAGGAGATACGCAGTATTTT; CDR3: CASRGDTQYF
J: TRBJ2-1; size: NA; V: TRBV29-1; D: NA; DNA: TGCAGCGCCGCCGGGGCTAGCGCCTCGGTAGGCGATGAGCAGTTCTTC; CDR3: CSAAGASASVGDEQFF
J: TRBJ1-5; size: many; V: TRBV2; D: NA; DNA: TGTGCCAGCAGTGTCGGAGACAATCAGCCCCAGCATTTT; CDR3: CASSVGDNQPQHF
J: TRBJ2-5; size: few; V: TRBV29-1; D: TRBD2; DNA: TGCAGCGCCAGACTAGCCTCCGAGGAGACCCAGTACTTC; CDR3: CSARLASEETQYF
J: TRBJ2-1; size: many; V: TRBV6-1; D: TRBD2; DNA: TGTGCCAGCAGTGTGGGACTAGCGGGGGTACAGTTCTTC; CDR3: CASSVGLAGVQFF
J: TRBJ2-6; size: few; V: TRBV2; D: NA; DNA: TGTGCCAGGTTGAGTCTCTCTGGGGCCAACGTCCTGACTTTC; CDR3: CARLSLSGANVLTF
J: TRBJ1-2; size: many; V: TRBV11-2; D: NA; DNA: TGTGCCAGCAGCTTCGGGGAAGGGGGCTACACCTTC; CDR3: CASSFGEGGYTF
J: TRBJ1-4; size: many; V: TRBV27; D: NA; DNA: TGTGCCAGCAGACCAACGGACAGAGAAAAACTGTTTTTT; CDR3: CASRPTDREKLFF
J: TRBJ2-1; size: few; V: TRBV2; D: NA; DNA: TGTGCCATCGTAGGGCATAGGAACTACAATGAGCAGTTCTTC; CDR3: CAIVGHRNYNEQFF
J: TRBJ1-5; size: many; V: TRBV28; D: NA; DNA: TGTGCCAGCAGTGGCAGCTATAGCAATCAGCCCCAGCATTTT; CDR3: CASSGSYSNQPQHF
J: TRBJ1-1; size: few; V: TRBV4-1; D: NA; DNA: TGCGCCAGCAGCCAAGATCTTTTAGGGGGGGCTGAAGCTTTCTTT; CDR3: CASSQDLLGGAEAFF
J: TRBJ1-4; size: many; V: TRBV27; D: NA; DNA: TGTGCCAGCAGTTTATCGGCAGGCTTAGACGATAATGAAAAACTGTTTTTT; CDR3: CASSLSAGLDDNEKLFF
J: TRBJ2-7; size: few; V: TRBV4-1; D: TRBD2; DNA: TGCGCCAGCAGCCAAGGCTTTATTCAGACTAGCGTCTCCTACGAGCAGTACTTC; CDR3: CASSQGFIQTSVSYEQYF
J: TRBJ2-6; size: NA; V: TRBV11-2; D: NA; DNA: TGTGCCAGCAGCCTCGGGGCAGTATTCTCTGGGGCCAAAGTCCTGACTTTC; CDR3: CASSLGAVFSGAKVLTF
J: TRBJ2-7; size: NA; V: TRBV7-9; D: TRBD1; DNA: TGTGCCAGCAGCTTCGACAGGGACGAGCAGTACTTC; CDR3: CASSFDRDEQYF
J: TRBJ1-1; size: few; V: TRBV12-3/TRBV12-4; D: NA; DNA: TGTGCCAGCCGATCAAGGACGGGGAGGAGCAACACTGAAGCTTTCTTT; CDR3: CASRSRTGRSNTEAFF
J: TRBJ1-4; size: many; V: TRBV28; D: TRBD1; DNA: TGTGCCAGCAGCAAGACAGGGTCCTTGAGTGAAAAACTGTTTTTT; CDR3: CASSKTGSLSEKLFF
J: TRBJ2-1; size: once; V: TRBV7-2; D: NA; DNA: TGTGCCAGCACCACCCAGCGGATCTACAATGAGCAGTTCTTC; CDR3: CASTTQRIYNEQFF
J: TRBJ2-1; size: few; V: TRBV5-1; D: TRBD1; DNA: TGCGCCAGCGGGGACAGGGCTTACAATGAGCAGTTCTTC; CDR3: CASGDRAYNEQFF
J: TRBJ2-7; size: few; V: TRBV7-2; D: TRBD2; DNA: TGTGCCAGCAGCTTTCTACCCGGGACTAGCGGGAACGAGCAGTACTTC; CDR3: CASSFLPGTSGNEQYF
J: TRBJ2-2; size: NA; V: TRBV24-1; D: NA; DNA: TGTGCCACCAGAGACCCCAGCCGGACAACTAACTCCGGGGAGCTGTTTTTT; CDR3: CATRDPSRTTNSGELFF
J: TRBJ2-3; size: NA; V: TRBV2; D: NA; DNA: TGTGCCAGCAGTTCCCCACCCACTACTTTCACAGATACGCAGTATTTT; CDR3: CASSSPPTTFTDTQYF
J: TRBJ2-3; size: many; V: TRBV20-1; D: NA; DNA: TGCAGTGCTATTGCCAGAATCGGCACAGATACGCAGTATTTT; CDR3: CSAIARIGTDTQYF
J: TRBJ1-1; size: NA; V: TRBV28; D: TRBD1; DNA: TGTGCCAGCAGTTTATGGGCAGGGGGCGCGACTGGAGCTTTCTTT; CDR3: CASSLWAGGATGAFF
J: TRBJ2-1; size: many; V: TRBV6-1; D: NA; DNA: TGTGCCAGCAGTCACGGGACGGCTTACAATGAGCAGTTCTTC; CDR3: CASSHGTAYNEQFF
J: TRBJ2-7; size: many; V: TRBV20-1; D: NA; DNA: TGCAGTGCTAGAGGGCCCCTCCGGGACGAGCAGTACTTC; CDR3: CSARGPLRDEQYF
J: TRBJ2-1; size: NA; V: TRBV14; D: TRBD2; DNA: TGTGCCAGCAGCCGCCTGGGGACTAGCGGCTACAATGAGCAGTTCTTC; CDR3: CASSRLGTSGYNEQFF